The next 27 T cell receptor beta chains were all read from a single sample in a study of T cell responses to AZD1222 COVID-19 vaccine. Sequencing used immunoSEQ multiplex PCR; TCRdb keeps in-frame clones, though not all of them. Among 80,000 or so clones listed, 70% to 90% were seen once. The sequences come from peripheral blood, collected on day 0 of MenACWY control vaccination. The receptors stem from an adult in good health.

The chain couples TRBV3-1 (or the pseudogene TRBV3-2) to TRBJ1-2, with TRBD1 identical over 7 bases. The CDR3 totals 16 residues. V lost 0 bases and J lost 4; bases outside the gene matches: 8. The germline V gene encodes CDR1 LGHDT and CDR2 YNNKEL (reference sequence). DNA for the CDR3: TGTGCCAGCAGCCAAGATAGGGGCAGGGGGACCTATGGCTACACCTTC. Translating it yields CASSQDRGRGTYGYTF.

The chain combines TRBV4-2 with TRBJ1-6; D not resolved. CDR1 LGHNA and CDR2 YNFKEQ come from the germline V gene. The germline V and J ends were trimmed by 0 bases and 15 bases, with 9 bases remaining between them. This CDR3 spans 12 amino acids. The CDR3 sequence is CASSQDQGGLHF. The CDR3 DNA reads TGTGCCAGCAGCCAAGATCAAGGAGGCCTCCACTTT.

This chain uses TRBV6-2 or TRBV6-3 with TRBJ1-5; weak D call: TRBD1 (6 bases). This CDR3 has 15 amino acids. V was pared by 0 bases and J by 16 bases, with 22 bases between. Germline V CDR1 and CDR2: MNHEY, SVGEGT. The CDR3 protein is CASSYSGDTKRVAHF. The CDR3 coding sequence is TGTGCCAGCAGTTACTCGGGGGACACCAAAAGGGTCGCACATTTT.

The chain recombines TRBV3-1 (or the pseudogene TRBV3-2) with TRBJ1-4; the D is unclear. V lost 4 bases and J lost 5, with 8 bases in between. Germline V gene sequence: CDR1 LGHDT, CDR2 YNNKEL (reference sequence). The CDR3 extends over 13 amino acids. CDR3 nucleotides: TGTGCCAGCAGCCCAGATATGAATGAAAAACTGTTTTTT. Amino acids: CASSPDMNEKLFF.

The genes are TRBV30 and TRBJ1-1; no clear D gene. The V gene's germline CDR1 is GTSNPN and CDR2 SVGIG (reference sequence). The germline V and J ends were trimmed by 2 bases and 6 bases, with 13 bases remaining between them. This CDR3 contains 13 residues. The CDR3 coding sequence is TGTGCCTGGAGTCCCACCCGTCTCTCTGAAGCTTTCTTT. This translates into CAWSPTRLSEAFF.

This clone came up a few times. This rearrangement joins TRBV10-3 to TRBJ1-2; no definite D call. V lost 2 bases to trimming and J lost 6 bases, with 13 bases between them. CDR1 ENHRY and CDR2 SYGVKD come from the germline V gene. The CDR3 length is 14 residues. The CDR3 bases are TGTGCCATCAGTGAGGGCAGAGGCCAGGATGGCTACACCTTC. This sequence encodes CAISEGRGQDGYTF.

The CDR3 DNA follows: TGCGCCAGCAGCCAAGATCAGGGAGATAGCACAGATACGCAGTATTTT. As protein: CASSQDQGDSTDTQYF. This rearrangement joins TRBV4-1 to TRBJ2-3; D is perhaps TRBD1 or TRBD2 (5 bases each). Germline lookup yields CDR1 MGHRA and CDR2 YSYEKL. The CDR3 runs 16 residues. Trimming removed 0 bases from V and 0 bases from J, with 10 bases in between.

The rearrangement uses TRBV29-1 and TRBJ2-3; perhaps TRBD2 as D (5 bases). Germline-derived CDR1 and CDR2 are SQVTM and ANQGSEA. V lost 6 bases, J lost 2 bases, and 12 bases lay in between. CDR3 size: 13 residues. CDR3 sequence: CSVLTRYTDTQYF. DNA for the CDR3: TGCAGCGTCCTAACTAGGTACACAGATACGCAGTATTTT.

J is TRBJ2-1 and V is TRBV7-3; 10 nucleotides match TRBD2. The CDR3 totals 16 residues. The germline V gene encodes CDR1 SGHTA and CDR2 FQGTGA. V gave up 5 bases and J gave up 9 bases; unmatched junction bases: 13. As DNA, the CDR3 is TGTGCCAGCAGCGCCTTGGGAGCGGGGGGGCCTGGTGAGCAGTTCTTC. It codes for CASSALGAGGPGEQFF.

This clone was found once. The chain employs TRBV7-3 and TRBJ2-3; a weak D match, TRBD2 (6 bases). The CDR3 runs 17 residues. Germline V gene sequence: CDR1 SGHTA, CDR2 FQGTGA. The V end lost 1 base, the J end lost 2 bases, and 16 bases lay between the germline ends. This chain's CDR3 is CASSLNGGWGITDTQYF. CDR3 nucleotide sequence: TGTGCCAGCAGCTTAAACGGGGGATGGGGGATCACAGATACGCAGTATTTT. Full variable domain (missing parts from reference TRBV7-3 and TRBJ2-3): GAGVSQTPSNKVTEKGKYVELRCDPISGHTALYWYRQSLGQGPEFLIYFQGTGAADDSGLPNDRFFAVRPEGSVSTLKIQRTERGDSAVYLCASSLNGGWGITDTQYFGPGTRLTVL.

The rearrangement joins TRBV7-9 to TRBJ1-4; TRBD1 is a possible D gene (5 bases). V was pared by 4 bases and J by 10 bases, with 31 bases between. This CDR3 is built from 19 residues. Germline values: CDR1 SEHNR, CDR2 FQNEAQ (reference sequence). The CDR3 DNA reads as TGTGCCAGCAGCTCGCTTACTCGGGACCCACTAACAAAAAACCGAAAACTGTTTTTT. Residues: CASSSLTRDPLTKNRKLFF.

V gene TRBV6-2 or TRBV6-3 combines with J gene TRBJ1-1; D is undetermined. Germline CDR1 reads MNHEY; CDR2 reads SVGEGT. The CDR3 is 14 residues long. V lost 0 bases to trimming and J lost 1 base, with 6 bases between them. DNA for the CDR3: TGTGCCAGCAGTTACTCGTTGCCGAACACTGAAGCTTTCTTT. It yields the protein CASSYSLPNTEAFF.

The rearrangement joins TRBV7-9 to TRBJ1-4; tentatively, D is TRBD1 (5 bases). V shed 2 bases and J shed 8 bases, with 9 bases lying between them. Germline values: CDR1 SEHNR, CDR2 FQNEAQ (reference sequence). The CDR3 totals 13 residues. The CDR3 DNA is TGTGCCAGCAGCTTACAGGGTGCGGAAAAACTGTTTTTT. It encodes CASSLQGAEKLFF.

This chain joins TRBV2 and TRBJ1-2; 11 nucleotides align to TRBD1. After removal of 6 bases from V and 4 bases from J, the junction contained 13 bases not matched to a gene. This CDR3 spans 17 amino acids. From germline, CDR1 is SNHLY and CDR2 FYNNEI. This CDR3 is CASRNSGTGGSSYGYTF. Here the CDR3 DNA reads TGTGCCAGCAGAAATTCCGGGACAGGGGGTAGTAGCTATGGCTACACCTTC. Full variable domain (missing parts from reference TRBV2 and TRBJ1-2): EPEVTQTPSHQVTQMGQEVILRCVPISNHLYFYWYRQILGQKVEFLVSFYNNEISEKSEIFDDQFSVERPDGSNFTLKIRSTKLEDSAMYFCASRNSGTGGSSYGYTFGSGTRLTVV.

The chain combines TRBV20-1 with TRBJ2-4; TRBD1 aligns across 9 bases. CDR1 and CDR2 from the germline V gene are DFQATT and SNEGSKA (reference sequence). The CDR3 contains 11 residues. The V segment lost 6 bases and the J segment 7 bases; nucleotides outside the gene matches: 1. This CDR3 is CSAGTGNIQYF. The CDR3 DNA follows: TGCAGTGCGGGGACAGGGAACATTCAGTACTTC.

The V gene is TRBV9, the J gene TRBJ2-1, with 11 positions matching TRBD2. CDR3 length: 16 residues. CDR1 and CDR2 from the germline V gene are SGDLS and YYNGEE. The V segment lost 3 bases and the J segment 4 bases; nucleotides outside the gene matches: 6. CDR3 DNA sequence: TGTGCCAGCAGCGCGTTGCTAGCGGGGGGTTACAATGAGCAGTTCTTC. This translates into CASSALLAGGYNEQFF.

This rearrangement joins TRBV19 to TRBJ2-1, with 8 bases identical to TRBD2. CDR3 length: 16 amino acids. Germline trimming cut 1 base from V and 3 bases from J; bases unmatched to any gene: 5. Germline CDR1 is LNHDA and CDR2 is SQIVND (reference sequence). The chain's CDR3 is CASSIGHSGGYNEQFF. CDR3 in DNA: TGTGCCAGTAGTATAGGACACAGCGGGGGCTACAATGAGCAGTTCTTC.

The chain has TRBV7-9 and TRBJ2-7, with D possibly matching TRBD2 (6 bases). The germline V gene has CDR1 SEHNR and CDR2 FQNEAQ (reference sequence). This CDR3 spans 15 amino acids. The V and J ends lost 5 bases and 3 bases respectively, with 17 bases between them. DNA for the CDR3: TGTGCCAGCAGCCCGGGGGTGGACCTTTACTACGAGCAGTACTTC. It specifies CASSPGVDLYYEQYF.

The chain joins TRBV12-3 or TRBV12-4 to TRBJ2-7; D unresolved. Trimming shortened V by 8 bases and J by 3 bases, and 5 bases separated the two germline ends. The CDR3 has 10 residues. The CDR3 DNA reads TGTGCCAGCCGTGACTACGAGCAGTACTTC. The encoded protein is CASRDYEQYF.

This clone was seen once. The chain recombines TRBV15 with TRBJ1-5; 7 bases match TRBD1. The CDR3 extends over 14 amino acids. V gave up 5 bases and J gave up 9 bases; unmatched junction bases: 10. Germline V CDR1 and CDR2: LNHNV, YYDKDF (reference sequence). The CDR3 loop is CATSEDRAKRPQHF. The CDR3 bases are TGTGCCACCAGCGAAGACAGGGCCAAACGGCCCCAGCATTTT.

The rearrangement links TRBV5-5 to TRBJ2-3, with 8 bases that match TRBD2. The trim removed 4 bases at V and 0 bases at J, leaving 7 bases unmatched. Per germline, CDR1 SGHKS and CDR2 YYEKEE (reference sequence). This CDR3 region has 16 residues. The CDR3 DNA sequence: TGTGCCAGCAGCCTCCTCGCGGGGGGAAGCACAGATACGCAGTATTTT. Encoded protein: CASSLLAGGSTDTQYF.

The gene calls are TRBV30 and TRBJ2-3; 15 positions agree with TRBD2. CDR1 and CDR2 from the germline V gene are GTSNPN and SVGIG (reference sequence). The CDR3 contains 17 residues. V shed 5 bases, J shed 6 bases, and the junction held 12 bases outside the gene matches. This CDR3 reads CAWATGTSGGPLDTQYF. The CDR3 region has the DNA TGTGCCTGGGCGACCGGGACTAGCGGGGGGCCCCTCGATACGCAGTATTTT.

J is TRBJ2-6 and V is TRBV2; D not certain. In germline, CDR1 is SNHLY, CDR2 FYNNEI. The CDR3 runs 14 residues. V was trimmed by 8 bases and J by 2 bases, leaving 10 bases between them. The CDR3 spells CASGRSPGANVLTF. DNA of the CDR3: TGTGCCAGCGGAAGGAGTCCTGGGGCCAACGTCCTGACTTTC.

V gene TRBV11-3 combines with J gene TRBJ1-1, with D perhaps matching TRBD1 (6 bases). The CDR3 has 13 amino acids. The germline CDR1 and CDR2 sequences are SGHNT and YENEEA. The germline V and J ends were trimmed by 3 bases and 8 bases, with 13 bases remaining between them. Here the CDR3 reads CASSFGGQGEAFF. CDR3 DNA: TGTGCCAGCAGCTTCGGGGGGCAGGGGGAAGCTTTCTTT.

This chain uses TRBV19 with TRBJ2-1, with D perhaps TRBD2 (6 bases). Germline V gives CDR1 LNHDA, CDR2 SQIVND (reference sequence). This CDR3 has 16 amino acids. V dropped 3 bases and J dropped 4 bases, with 16 bases sitting between them. CDR3 DNA sequence: TGTGCCAGTAGTATGGGAAAGCGGGCCACTTACAATGAGCAGTTCTTC. It translates to CASSMGKRATYNEQFF.

The chain carries TRBV5-1 and TRBJ2-5, with TRBD2 matching over 10 bases. The CDR3 is 16 amino acids. The V gene's germline CDR1 is SGHRS and CDR2 YFSETQ. With V trimmed by 0 bases and J by 2 bases, 4 bases remained unmatched. Here the CDR3 reads CASSLGVAGGQETQYF. In DNA, the CDR3 is TGCGCCAGCAGCTTGGGCGTAGCGGGGGGTCAAGAGACCCAGTACTTC.

The rearrangement links TRBV4-1 to TRBJ2-7; TRBD1 might be the D (6 bases). The CDR3 has 14 residues. V shed 0 bases and J shed 2 bases, with 8 bases lying between them. Germline CDR1 and CDR2: MGHRA and YSYEKL. CDR3 loop: CASSQDTGTYEQYF. The CDR3 nucleotides are TGCGCCAGCAGCCAAGATACAGGGACCTACGAGCAGTACTTC.